These 3 T cell receptor beta chains originate from one sample sequenced in a study of shared clonotypes between healthy human individuals. Terminally differentiated effector memory CD45RA+ cells were left out of the naive CD8 fraction, which was CD45RO-negative and positively selected for CCR7. Sequenced by immunoSEQ multiplex PCR; TCRdb stores in-frame clones only, minus some. The table records 2 million or so clones, 85% to 95% of them present only once. Sequences were obtained from naive CD8+ T cells sorted from blood. The origin of the receptors is a man between 18 and 35 years old in good health.

A single count supports this clone. The chain recombines TRBV11-2 with TRBJ1-1, with a possible D match to TRBD1 (5 bases). The V and J ends lost 6 bases and 3 bases respectively, with 17 bases between them. CDR1 and CDR2 (germline): SGHAT, FQNNGV. CDR3 length: 15 amino acids. CDR3 residues: CASRRAGAKDTEAFF. The CDR3 nucleotides read TGTGCCAGCAGGAGAGCCGGGGCTAAGGACACTGAAGCTTTCTTT.

The V gene is TRBV27, the J gene TRBJ2-2; a possible D gene is TRBD2 (5 bases). The CDR3 runs to 14 residues. Germline loops: CDR1 MNHEY, CDR2 SMNVEV (reference sequence). Trimming left V 0 bases short and J 6 bases short, with 8 bases between. The CDR3 is CASSLSRRAGELFF. Written as DNA, the CDR3 is TGTGCCAGCAGTTTATCGAGGCGGGCCGGGGAGCTGTTTTTT.

V is TRBV4-1 and J is TRBJ2-7; D possibly matches TRBD1 or TRBD2 (5 bases each). There are 16 residues in the CDR3. Trimming pared 4 bases from V and 2 bases from J, leaving 18 bases between. Germline loops: CDR1 MGHRA, CDR2 YSYEKL. The chain's CDR3 is CASSLGGVTDPYEQYF. For the CDR3, the DNA is TGCGCCAGCAGCCTAGGAGGCGTGACAGACCCCTACGAGCAGTACTTC.